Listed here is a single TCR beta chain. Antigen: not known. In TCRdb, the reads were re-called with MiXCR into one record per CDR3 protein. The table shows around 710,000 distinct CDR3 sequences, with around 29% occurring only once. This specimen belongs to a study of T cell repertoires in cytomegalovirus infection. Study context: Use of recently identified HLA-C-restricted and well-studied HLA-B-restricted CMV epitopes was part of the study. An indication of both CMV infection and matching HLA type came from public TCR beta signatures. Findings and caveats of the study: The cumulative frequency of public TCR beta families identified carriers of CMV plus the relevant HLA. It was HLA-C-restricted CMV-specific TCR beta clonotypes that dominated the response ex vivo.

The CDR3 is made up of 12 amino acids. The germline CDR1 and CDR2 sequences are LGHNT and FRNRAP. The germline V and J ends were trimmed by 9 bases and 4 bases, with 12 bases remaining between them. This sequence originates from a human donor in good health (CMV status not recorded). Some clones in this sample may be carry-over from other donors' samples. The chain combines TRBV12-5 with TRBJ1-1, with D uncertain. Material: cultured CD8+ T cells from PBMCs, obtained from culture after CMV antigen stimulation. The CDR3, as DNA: TGTGCTAGCCAGCTGGGGAGCACTGAAGCTTTCTTT. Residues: CASQLGSTEAFF.